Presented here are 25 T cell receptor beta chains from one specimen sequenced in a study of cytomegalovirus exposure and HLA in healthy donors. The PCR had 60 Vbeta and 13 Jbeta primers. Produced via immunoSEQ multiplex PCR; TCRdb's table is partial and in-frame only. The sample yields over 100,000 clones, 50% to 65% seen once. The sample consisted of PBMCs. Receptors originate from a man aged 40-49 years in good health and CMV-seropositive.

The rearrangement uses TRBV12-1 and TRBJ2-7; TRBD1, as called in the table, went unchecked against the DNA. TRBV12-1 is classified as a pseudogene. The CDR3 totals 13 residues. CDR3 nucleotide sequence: TGTGCCAGCAGCTACTGGACAGGGAACGAGCAGTACTTC. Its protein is CASSYWTGNEQYF.

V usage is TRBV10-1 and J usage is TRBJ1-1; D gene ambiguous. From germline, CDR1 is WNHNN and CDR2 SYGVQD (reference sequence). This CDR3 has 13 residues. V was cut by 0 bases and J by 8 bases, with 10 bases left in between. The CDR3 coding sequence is TGCGCCAGCAGTGAGTCAAGAGGGCAAGAAGCTTTCTTT. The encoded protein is CASSESRGQEAFF.

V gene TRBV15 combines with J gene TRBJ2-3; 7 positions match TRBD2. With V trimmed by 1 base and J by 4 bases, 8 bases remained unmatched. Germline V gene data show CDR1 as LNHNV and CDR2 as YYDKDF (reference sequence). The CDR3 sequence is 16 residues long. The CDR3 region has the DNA TGTGCCACCAGCAGAGTACTAGCGCAAGCGTCAGATACGCAGTATTTT. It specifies CATSRVLAQASDTQYF.

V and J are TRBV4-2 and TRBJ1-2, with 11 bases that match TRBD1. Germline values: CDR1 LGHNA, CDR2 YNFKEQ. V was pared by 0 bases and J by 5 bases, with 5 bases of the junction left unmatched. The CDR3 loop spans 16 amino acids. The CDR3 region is CASSQEGTGGRYGYTF. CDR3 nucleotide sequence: TGTGCCAGCAGCCAAGAAGGGACAGGGGGAAGGTATGGCTACACCTTC.

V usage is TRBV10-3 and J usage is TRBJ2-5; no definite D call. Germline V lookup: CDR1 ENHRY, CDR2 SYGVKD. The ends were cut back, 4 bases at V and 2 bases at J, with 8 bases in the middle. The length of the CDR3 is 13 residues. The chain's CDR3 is CAISVQLQETQYF. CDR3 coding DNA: TGTGCCATCAGTGTTCAGTTACAAGAGACCCAGTACTTC.

The CDR3 DNA sequence: TGTGCCAGCTCACCAATGACTGGGCAGGGCGCTGAAAAACTGTTTTTT. Amino acid sequence: CASSPMTGQGAEKLFF. The V gene is TRBV18, the J gene TRBJ1-4; D possibly corresponds to TRBD1 (5 bases). This CDR3 has 16 residues. V was cut by 2 bases and J by 7 bases, with 17 bases left in between. Germline-derived CDR1 and CDR2 are KGHSH and LQKENI.

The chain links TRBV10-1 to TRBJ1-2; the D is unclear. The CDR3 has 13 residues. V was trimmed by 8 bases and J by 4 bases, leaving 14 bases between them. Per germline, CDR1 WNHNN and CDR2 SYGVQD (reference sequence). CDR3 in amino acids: CASALDRTYGYTF. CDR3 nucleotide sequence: TGCGCCAGCGCCTTAGATCGAACCTATGGCTACACCTTC.

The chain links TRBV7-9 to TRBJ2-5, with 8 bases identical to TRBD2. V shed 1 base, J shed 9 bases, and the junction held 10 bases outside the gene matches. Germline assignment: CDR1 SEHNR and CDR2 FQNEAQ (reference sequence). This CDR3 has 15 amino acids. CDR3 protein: CASSLDYGGGISQYF. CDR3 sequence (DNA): TGTGCCAGCAGCTTAGATTACGGCGGGGGGATATCCCAGTACTTC.

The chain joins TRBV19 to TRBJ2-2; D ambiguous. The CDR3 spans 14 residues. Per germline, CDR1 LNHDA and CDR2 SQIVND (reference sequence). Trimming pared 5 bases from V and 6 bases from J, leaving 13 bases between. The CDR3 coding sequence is TGTGCCAGTAGTTTTGCGGCTAAGGCCGGGGAGCTGTTTTTT. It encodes CASSFAAKAGELFF.

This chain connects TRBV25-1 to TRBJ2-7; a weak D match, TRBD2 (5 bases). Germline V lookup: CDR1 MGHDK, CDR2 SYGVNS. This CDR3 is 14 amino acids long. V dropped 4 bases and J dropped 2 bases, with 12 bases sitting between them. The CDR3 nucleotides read TGTGCCAGCAGTGCTCGGACTGTACCCTACGAGCAGTACTTC. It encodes CASSARTVPYEQYF.

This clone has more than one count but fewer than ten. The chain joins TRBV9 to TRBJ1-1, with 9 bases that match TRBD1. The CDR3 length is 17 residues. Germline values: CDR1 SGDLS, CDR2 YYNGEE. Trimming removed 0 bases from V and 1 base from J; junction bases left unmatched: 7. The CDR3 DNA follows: TGTGCCAGCAGCGTAGGGGGGACAGGGATTACGAACACTGAAGCTTTCTTT. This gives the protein CASSVGGTGITNTEAFF. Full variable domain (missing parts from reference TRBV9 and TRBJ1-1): DSGVTQTPKHLITATGQRVTLRCSPRSGDLSVYWYQQSLDQGLQFLIQYYNGEERAKGNILERFSAQQFPDLHSELNLSSLELGDSALYFCASSVGGTGITNTEAFFGQGTRLTVV.

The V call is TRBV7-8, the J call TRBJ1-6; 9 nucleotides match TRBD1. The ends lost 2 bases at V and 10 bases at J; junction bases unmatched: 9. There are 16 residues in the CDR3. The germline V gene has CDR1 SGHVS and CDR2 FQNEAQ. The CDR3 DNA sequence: TGTGCCAGCAGCTTAACCCCACCGGGACAGGGATCACCCCTCCACTTT. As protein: CASSLTPPGQGSPLHF. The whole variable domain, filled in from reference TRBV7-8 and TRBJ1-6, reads GAGVSQSPRYKVAKRGQDVALRCDPISGHVSLFWYQQALGQGPEFLTYFQNEAQLDKSGLPSDRFFAERPEGSVSTLKIQRTQQEDSAVYLCASSLTPPGQGSPLHFGNGTRLTVT.

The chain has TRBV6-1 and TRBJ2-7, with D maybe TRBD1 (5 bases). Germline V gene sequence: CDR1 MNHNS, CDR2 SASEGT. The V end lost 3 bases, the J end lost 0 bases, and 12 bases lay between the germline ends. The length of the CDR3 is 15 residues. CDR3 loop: CASSDETASSYEQYF. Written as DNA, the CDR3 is TGTGCCAGCAGTGACGAGACAGCGAGCTCCTACGAGCAGTACTTC.

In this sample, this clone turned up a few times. CDR3 residues: CAWSGISGGARFYEQYF. CDR3 sequence (DNA): TGTGCCTGGAGTGGAATTTCAGGGGGCGCAAGGTTCTACGAGCAGTACTTC. The V gene is TRBV30, the J gene TRBJ2-7; 8 positions match TRBD1. The germline gives CDR1 GTSNPN, CDR2 SVGIG (reference sequence). The CDR3 runs 17 residues. V was clipped by 1 base and J by 3 bases; unmatched bases: 14.

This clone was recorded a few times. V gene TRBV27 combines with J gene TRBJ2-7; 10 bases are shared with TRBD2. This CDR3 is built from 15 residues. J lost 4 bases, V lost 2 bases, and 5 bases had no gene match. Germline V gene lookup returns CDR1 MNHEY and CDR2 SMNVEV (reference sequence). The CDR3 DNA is TGTGCCAGCAGTTTACTCCTAGCGGGAGTTTACGAGCAGTACTTC. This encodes CASSLLLAGVYEQYF.

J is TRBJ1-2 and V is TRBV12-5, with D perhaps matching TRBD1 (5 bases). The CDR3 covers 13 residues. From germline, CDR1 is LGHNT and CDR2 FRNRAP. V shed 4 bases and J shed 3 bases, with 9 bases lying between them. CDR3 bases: TGTGCTAGTGGTTGGGGGGTTGACTATGGCTACACCTTC. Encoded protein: CASGWGVDYGYTF.

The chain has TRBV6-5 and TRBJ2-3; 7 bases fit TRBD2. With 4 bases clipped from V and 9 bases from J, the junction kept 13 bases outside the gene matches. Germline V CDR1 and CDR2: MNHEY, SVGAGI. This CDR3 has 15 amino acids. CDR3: CASSLTGLPTGTQYF. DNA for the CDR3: TGTGCCAGCAGTTTAACGGGACTACCGACTGGGACGCAGTATTTT.

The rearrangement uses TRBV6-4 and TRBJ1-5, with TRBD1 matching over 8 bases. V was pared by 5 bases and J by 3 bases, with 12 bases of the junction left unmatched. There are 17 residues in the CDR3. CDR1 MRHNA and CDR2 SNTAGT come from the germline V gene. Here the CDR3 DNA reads TGTGCCAGCAGTCCGCGTCGCAGGGGGCAGGCCAATCAGCCCCAGCATTTT. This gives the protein CASSPRRRGQANQPQHF.

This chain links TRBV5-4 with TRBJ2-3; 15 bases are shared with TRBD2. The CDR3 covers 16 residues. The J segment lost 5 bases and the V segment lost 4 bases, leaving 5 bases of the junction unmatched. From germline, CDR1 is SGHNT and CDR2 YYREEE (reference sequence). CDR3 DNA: TGTGCCAGCAGCCCCGGACTAGCGGGAGGGGAAGATACGCAGTATTTT. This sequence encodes CASSPGLAGGEDTQYF.

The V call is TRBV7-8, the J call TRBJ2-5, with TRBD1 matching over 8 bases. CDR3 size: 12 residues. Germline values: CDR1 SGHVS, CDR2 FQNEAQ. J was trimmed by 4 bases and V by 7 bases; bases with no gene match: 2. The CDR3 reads CASTQGGETQYF. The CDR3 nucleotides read TGTGCCAGCACACAGGGGGGAGAGACCCAGTACTTC.

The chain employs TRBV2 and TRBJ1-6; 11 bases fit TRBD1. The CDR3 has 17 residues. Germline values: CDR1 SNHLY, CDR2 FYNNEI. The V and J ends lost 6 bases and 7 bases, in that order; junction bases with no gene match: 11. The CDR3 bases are TGTGCCAGCAGGGACAGGGGGCGATGGTCAGGAAATTCACCCCTCCACTTT. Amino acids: CASRDRGRWSGNSPLHF.

Here the CDR3 reads CASSSFPTSGRKDEQYF. CDR3 coding DNA: TGTGCCAGCAGCTCTTTTCCGACTAGCGGGAGGAAGGACGAGCAGTACTTC. The chain has TRBV13 and TRBJ2-7; 13 bases align to TRBD2. V lost 4 bases and J lost 5; bases outside the gene matches: 11. CDR3 length: 17 amino acids. The germline gives CDR1 PRHDT, CDR2 FYEKMQ (reference sequence).

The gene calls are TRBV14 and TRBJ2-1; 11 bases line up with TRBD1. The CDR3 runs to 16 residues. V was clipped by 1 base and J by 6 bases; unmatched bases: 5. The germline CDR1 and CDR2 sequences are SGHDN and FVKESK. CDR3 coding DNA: TGTGCCAGCAGCCAAGTCCCGGGACAGGGGGGCAATGAGCAGTTCTTC. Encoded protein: CASSQVPGQGGNEQFF.

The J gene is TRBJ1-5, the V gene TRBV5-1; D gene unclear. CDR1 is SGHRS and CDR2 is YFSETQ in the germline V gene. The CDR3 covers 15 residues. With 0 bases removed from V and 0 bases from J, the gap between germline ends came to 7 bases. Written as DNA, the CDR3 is TGCGCCAGCAGCTTGGGCGGGTATAGCAATCAGCCCCAGCATTTT. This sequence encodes CASSLGGYSNQPQHF.

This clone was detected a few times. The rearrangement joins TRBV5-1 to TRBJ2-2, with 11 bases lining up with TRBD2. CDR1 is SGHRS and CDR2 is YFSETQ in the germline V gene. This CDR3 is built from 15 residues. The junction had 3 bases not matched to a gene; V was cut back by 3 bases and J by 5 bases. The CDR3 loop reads CASSSTSGITGELFF. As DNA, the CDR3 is TGCGCCAGCAGCTCGACTAGCGGGATTACCGGGGAGCTGTTTTTT.